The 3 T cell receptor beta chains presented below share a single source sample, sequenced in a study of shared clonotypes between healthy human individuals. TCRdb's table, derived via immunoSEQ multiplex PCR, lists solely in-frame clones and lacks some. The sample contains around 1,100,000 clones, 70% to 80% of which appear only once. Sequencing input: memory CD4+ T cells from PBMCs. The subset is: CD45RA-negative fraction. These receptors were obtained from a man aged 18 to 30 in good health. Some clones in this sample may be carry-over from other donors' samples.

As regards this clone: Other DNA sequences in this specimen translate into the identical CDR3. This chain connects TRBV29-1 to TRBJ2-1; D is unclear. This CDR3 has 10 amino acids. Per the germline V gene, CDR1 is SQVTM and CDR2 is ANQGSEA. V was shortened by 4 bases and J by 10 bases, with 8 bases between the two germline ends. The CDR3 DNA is TGCAGCGTTGGGTCTAGGGAGCAGTTCTTC. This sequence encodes CSVGSREQFF.

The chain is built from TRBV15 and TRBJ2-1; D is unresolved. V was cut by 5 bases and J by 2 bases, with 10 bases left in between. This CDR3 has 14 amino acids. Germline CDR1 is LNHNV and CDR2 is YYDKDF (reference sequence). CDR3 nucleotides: TGTGCCACCAGCGGCCCTCGGACCTACAATGAGCAGTTCTTC. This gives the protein CATSGPRTYNEQFF.

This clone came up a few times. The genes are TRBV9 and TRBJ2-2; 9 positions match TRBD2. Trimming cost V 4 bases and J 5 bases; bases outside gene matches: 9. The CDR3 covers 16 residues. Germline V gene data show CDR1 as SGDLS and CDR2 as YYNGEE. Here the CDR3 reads CASSPQGLAHTGELFF. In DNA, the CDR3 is TGTGCCAGCAGCCCCCAAGGACTAGCGCATACCGGGGAGCTGTTTTTT.